This entry features one T cell receptor beta chain sequence. No antigen is known for it. The CDR3 runs to 15 residues. Trimming cost V 2 bases and J 7 bases, with 17 bases left between them. Germline loops: CDR1 MGHDK, CDR2 SYGVNS. The sample belongs to a study of cytomegalovirus exposure and HLA in healthy donors. Both 60 Vbeta primers and 13 Jbeta primers went into the PCR. Only in-frame clones appear in the TCRdb table, and some are missing; sequencing was by immunoSEQ multiplex PCR. This repertoire shows over 200,000 clones, more than 70% found once; its top ten account for around 1.4%. Study-wide findings and caveats: Prior analysis indicated that the majority of TCR beta V segments exhibited productivity approximately 87% or approximately 30% of the time. Reports described diagnosis of cytomegalovirus status by the classifier as highly specific and sensitive. According to a later analysis, most TCR beta chains associated with CMV appeared HLA-restricted.

The V gene is TRBV25-1, the J gene TRBJ1-2, with D possibly TRBD1 on 6 matching bases. The receptor was isolated from a human donor in good health. The sequencing input was PBMCs. The CDR3 DNA sequence: TGTGCCAGCAGTGAAAACACAGGGCATGGGGGTGGCTACACCTTC. Its translation is CASSENTGHGGGYTF.